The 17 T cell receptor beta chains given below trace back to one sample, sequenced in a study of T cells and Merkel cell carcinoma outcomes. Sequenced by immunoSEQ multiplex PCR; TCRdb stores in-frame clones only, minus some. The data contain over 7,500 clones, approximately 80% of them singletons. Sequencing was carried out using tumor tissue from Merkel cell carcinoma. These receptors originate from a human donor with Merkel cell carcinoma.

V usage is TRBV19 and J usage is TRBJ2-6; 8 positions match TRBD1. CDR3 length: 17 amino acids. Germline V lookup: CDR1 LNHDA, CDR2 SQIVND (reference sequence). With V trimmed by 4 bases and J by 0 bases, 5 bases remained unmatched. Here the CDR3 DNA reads TGTGCCAGTAGTACAGGGGGCGCAACCTCTGGGGCCAACGTCCTGACTTTC. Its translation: CASSTGGATSGANVLTF.

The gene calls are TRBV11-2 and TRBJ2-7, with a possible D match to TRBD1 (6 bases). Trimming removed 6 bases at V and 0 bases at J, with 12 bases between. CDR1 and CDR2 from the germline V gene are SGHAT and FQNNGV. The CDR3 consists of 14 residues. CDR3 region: CASRNRGSSYEQYF. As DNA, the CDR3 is TGTGCCAGCAGAAATAGGGGGAGCTCCTACGAGCAGTACTTC. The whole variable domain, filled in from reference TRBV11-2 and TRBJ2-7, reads EAGVAQSPRYKIIEKRQSVAFWCNPISGHATLYWYQQILGQGPKLLIQFQNNGVVDDSQLPKDRFSAERLKGVDSTLKIQPAKLEDSAVYLCASRNRGSSYEQYFGPGTRLTVT.

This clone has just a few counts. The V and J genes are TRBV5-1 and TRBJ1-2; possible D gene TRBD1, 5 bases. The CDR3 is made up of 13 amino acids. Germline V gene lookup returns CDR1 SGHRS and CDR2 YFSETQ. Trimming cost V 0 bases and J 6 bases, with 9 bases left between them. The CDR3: CASSLDGGHGYTF. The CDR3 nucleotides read TGCGCCAGCAGCTTGGACGGGGGACATGGCTACACCTTC.

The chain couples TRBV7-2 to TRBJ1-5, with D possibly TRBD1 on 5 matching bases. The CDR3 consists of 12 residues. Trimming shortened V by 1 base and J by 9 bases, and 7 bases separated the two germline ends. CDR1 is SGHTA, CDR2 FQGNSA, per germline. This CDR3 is CASSLVGAPQHF. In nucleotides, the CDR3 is TGTGCCAGCAGCTTAGTAGGGGCGCCCCAGCATTTT.

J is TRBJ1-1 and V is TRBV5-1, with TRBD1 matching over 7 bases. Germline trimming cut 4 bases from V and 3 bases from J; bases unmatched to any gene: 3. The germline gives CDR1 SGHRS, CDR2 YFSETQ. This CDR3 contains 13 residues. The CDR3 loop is CASSRQGDTEAFF. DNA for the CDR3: TGCGCCAGCAGCAGACAGGGAGACACTGAAGCTTTCTTT. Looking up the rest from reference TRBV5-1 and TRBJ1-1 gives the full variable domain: KAGVTQTPRYLIKTRGQQVTLSCSPISGHRSVSWYQQTPGQGLQFLFEYFSETQRNKGNFPGRFSGRQFSNSRSEMNVSTLELGDSALYLCASSRQGDTEAFFGQGTRLTVV.

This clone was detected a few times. CDR3 loop: CASSVDGNTIYF. The CDR3 region has the DNA TGTGCCAGCAGTGTGGATGGAAACACCATATATTTT. The chain recombines TRBV2 with TRBJ1-3; D is undetermined. Germline V gives CDR1 SNHLY, CDR2 FYNNEI. V shed 4 bases and J shed 3 bases, with 4 bases lying between them. This CDR3 has 12 residues.

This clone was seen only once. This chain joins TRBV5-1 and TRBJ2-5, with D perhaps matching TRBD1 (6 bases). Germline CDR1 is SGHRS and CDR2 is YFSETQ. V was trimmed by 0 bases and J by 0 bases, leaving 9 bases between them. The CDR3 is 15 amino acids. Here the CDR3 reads CASSLVQGNQETQYF. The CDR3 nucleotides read TGCGCCAGCAGCTTGGTGCAGGGGAACCAAGAGACCCAGTACTTC.

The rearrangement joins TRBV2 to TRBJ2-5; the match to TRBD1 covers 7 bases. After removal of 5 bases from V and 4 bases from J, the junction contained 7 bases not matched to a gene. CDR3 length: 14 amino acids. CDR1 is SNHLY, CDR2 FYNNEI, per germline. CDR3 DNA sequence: TGTGCCAGCAGTTGGGACCAGGGGGTAGAGACCCAGTACTTC. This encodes CASSWDQGVETQYF.

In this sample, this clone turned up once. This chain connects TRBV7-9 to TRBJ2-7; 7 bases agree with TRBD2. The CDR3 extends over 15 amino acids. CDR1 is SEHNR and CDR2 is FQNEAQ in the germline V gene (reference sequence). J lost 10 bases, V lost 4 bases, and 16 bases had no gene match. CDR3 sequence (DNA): TGTGCCAGCAGCTCTCCCGGGACTACCGGCGCGATTCAGTACTTC. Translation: CASSSPGTTGAIQYF. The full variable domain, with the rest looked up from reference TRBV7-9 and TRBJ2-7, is DTGVSQNPRHKITKRGQNVTFRCDPISEHNRLYWYRQTLGQGPEFLTYFQNEAQLEKSRLLSDRFSAERPKGSFSTLEIQRTEQGDSAMYLCASSSPGTTGAIQYFGPGTRLTVT.

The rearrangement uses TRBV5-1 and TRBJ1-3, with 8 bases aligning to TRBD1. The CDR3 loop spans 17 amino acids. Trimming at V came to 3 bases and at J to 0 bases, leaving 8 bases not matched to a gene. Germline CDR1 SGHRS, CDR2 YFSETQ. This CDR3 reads CASSWDEQGGSGNTIYF. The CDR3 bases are TGCGCCAGCAGCTGGGATGAACAGGGGGGCTCTGGAAACACCATATATTTT.

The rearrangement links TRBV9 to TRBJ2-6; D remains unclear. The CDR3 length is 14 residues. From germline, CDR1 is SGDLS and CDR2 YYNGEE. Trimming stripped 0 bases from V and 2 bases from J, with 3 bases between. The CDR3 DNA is TGTGCCAGCAGCGTAGACACTGGGGCCAACGTCCTGACTTTC. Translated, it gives CASSVDTGANVLTF.

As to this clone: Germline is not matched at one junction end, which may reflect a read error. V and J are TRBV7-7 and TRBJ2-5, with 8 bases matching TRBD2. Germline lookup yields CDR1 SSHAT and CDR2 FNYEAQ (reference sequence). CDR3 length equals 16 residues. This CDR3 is CASSLGSGTSSGTQYF. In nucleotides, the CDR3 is TGTGCTAGCAGCTTAGGGAGCGGGACTAGTTCCGGGACCCAGTACTTC.

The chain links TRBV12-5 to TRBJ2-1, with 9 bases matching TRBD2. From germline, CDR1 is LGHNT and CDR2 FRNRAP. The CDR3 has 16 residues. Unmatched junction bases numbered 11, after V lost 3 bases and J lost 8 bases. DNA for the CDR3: TGTGCTAGTGGTTTAGGTGGGGGACTAGCTGCGGATGAGCAGTTCTTC. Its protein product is CASGLGGGLAADEQFF. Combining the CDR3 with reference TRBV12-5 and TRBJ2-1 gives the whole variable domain DARVTQTPRHKVTEMGQEVTMRCQPILGHNTVFWYRQTMMQGLELLAYFRNRAPLDDSGMPKDRFSAEMPDATLATLKIQPSEPRDSAVYFCASGLGGGLAADEQFFGPGTRLTVL.

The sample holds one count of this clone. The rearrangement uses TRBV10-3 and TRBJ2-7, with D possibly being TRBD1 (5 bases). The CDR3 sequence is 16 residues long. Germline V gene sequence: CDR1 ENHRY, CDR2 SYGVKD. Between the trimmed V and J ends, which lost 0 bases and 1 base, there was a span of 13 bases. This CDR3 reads CAISESMAGRSYEQYF. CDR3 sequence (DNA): TGTGCCATCAGTGAGTCTATGGCAGGGCGGTCCTACGAGCAGTACTTC.

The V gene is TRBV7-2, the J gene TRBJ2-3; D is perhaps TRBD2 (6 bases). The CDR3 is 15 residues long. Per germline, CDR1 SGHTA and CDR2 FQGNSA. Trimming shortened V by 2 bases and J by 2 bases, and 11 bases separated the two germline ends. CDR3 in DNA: TGTGCCAGCAGCTTAAGTGGGGGGTACACAGATACGCAGTATTTT. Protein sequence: CASSLSGGYTDTQYF. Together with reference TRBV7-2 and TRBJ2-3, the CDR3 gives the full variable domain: GAGVSQSPSNKVTEKGKDVELRCDPISGHTALYWYRQSLGQGLEFLIYFQGNSAPDKSGLPSDRFSAERTGGSVSTLTIQRTQQEDSAVYLCASSLSGGYTDTQYFGPGTRLTVL.

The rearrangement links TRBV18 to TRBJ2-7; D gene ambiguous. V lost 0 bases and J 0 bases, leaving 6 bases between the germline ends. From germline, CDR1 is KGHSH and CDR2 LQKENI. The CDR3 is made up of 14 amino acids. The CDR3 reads CASSPPGSSYEQYF. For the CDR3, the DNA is TGTGCCAGCTCACCACCAGGGTCCTCCTACGAGCAGTACTTC.

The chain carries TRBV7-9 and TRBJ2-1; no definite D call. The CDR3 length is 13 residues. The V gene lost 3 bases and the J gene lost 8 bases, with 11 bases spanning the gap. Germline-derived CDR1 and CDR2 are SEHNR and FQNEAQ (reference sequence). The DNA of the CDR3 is TGTGCCAGCAGCTTCCCTCTAGAACATGAGCAGTTCTTC. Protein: CASSFPLEHEQFF.